This T cell receptor beta chain stems from a study of PD-1 blockade in classical Hodgkin lymphoma. General study points: In newly diagnosed patients, baseline TCR diversity was reportedly below that of healthy donors.

Time point defined: newly diagnosed, previously untreated cHL patient sample. The CDR3 length is 9 residues. Trimming stripped 7 bases from V and 4 bases from J, with 4 bases between. The germline gives CDR1 DFQATT, CDR2 SNEGSKA (reference sequence). As concerns this clone: Antigen: not known.

Using immunoSEQ multiplex PCR, the repertoire was profiled, and TCRdb retains in-frame clones only, with some absent. The table records some 49,000 clones, roughly 88% of them present only once. Sequencing was performed on peripheral blood mononuclear cells (PBMCs). The receptor was isolated from a human donor with classical Hodgkin lymphoma. This chain links TRBV20-1 with TRBJ2-5; D gene unclear. DNA for the CDR3: TGCAGTGTTGGAGAGACCCAGTACTTC. This codes for CSVGETQYF.